This entry lists 5 T cell receptor beta chains sequenced from one sample in a study of blood T cell repertoires in COVID-19. Assay used: immunoSEQ multiplex PCR; TCRdb lists only in-frame clones, some missing. Seen here are approximately 410,000 clones, about nine tenths observed once, and the top ten hold over 1.1%. Source material: peripheral blood. All receptors come from a woman aged 25 to 45 with active or convalescent COVID-19.

V gene TRBV4-1 combines with J gene TRBJ1-6, with D possibly TRBD1 on 6 matching bases. The CDR3 extends over 18 amino acids. Between the trimmed V and J ends, which lost 0 bases and 4 bases, there was a span of 16 bases. Germline V gene lookup returns CDR1 MGHRA and CDR2 YSYEKL. CDR3 bases: TGCGCCAGCAGCCAAGACGCGCCGGGACATAATTATAATTCACCCCTCCACTTT. Translation gives CASSQDAPGHNYNSPLHF.

The chain is built from TRBV30 and TRBJ2-7; 8 bases map to TRBD1. In germline, CDR1 is GTSNPN, CDR2 SVGIG (reference sequence). V trimming: 0 bases; J trimming: 4 bases; junction bases outside the gene matches: 5. CDR3 length: 14 amino acids. Here the CDR3 DNA reads TGTGCCTGGAGTGTAGTGACAGGGGTGTACGAGCAGTACTTC. The encoded protein is CAWSVVTGVYEQYF.

The chain links TRBV10-2 to TRBJ2-1, with D maybe TRBD1 (6 bases). CDR3 length: 13 amino acids. The V gene lost 5 bases and the J gene lost 5 bases, with 10 bases spanning the gap. The germline V gene encodes CDR1 WSHSY and CDR2 SAAADI. CDR3 nucleotides: TGCGCCAGCAGTCGGACAGACGACAATGAGCAGTTCTTC. Translation gives CASSRTDDNEQFF.

The V gene is TRBV9, the J gene TRBJ2-1, with D maybe TRBD2 (6 bases). Trimming stripped 0 bases from V and 3 bases from J, with 10 bases between. This CDR3 contains 15 residues. Germline-derived CDR1 and CDR2 are SGDLS and YYNGEE. CDR3: CASSVVAERYNEQFF. DNA of the CDR3: TGTGCCAGCAGCGTAGTAGCGGAACGCTACAATGAGCAGTTCTTC.

The chain employs TRBV11-2 and TRBJ2-1, with D possibly being TRBD1 (6 bases). CDR3 length equals 15 residues. V lost 5 bases and J 7 bases, leaving 18 bases between the germline ends. Germline lookup yields CDR1 SGHAT and CDR2 FQNNGV. In DNA, the CDR3 is TGTGCCAGCAGCACCCAAAGAGGGGGTTGGAATGAGCAGTTCTTC. Protein: CASSTQRGGWNEQFF.